This note documents a single TCR beta chain sequence. Its antigen is unidentified. Unmatched junction bases numbered 3, after V lost 7 bases and J lost 4 bases. This CDR3 has 12 residues. Germline loops: CDR1 SNHLY, CDR2 FYNNEI. Primers: 60 Vbeta forward and 13 Jbeta reverse. The table came from immunoSEQ multiplex PCR; TCRdb's copy has only in-frame clones and leaves some out. The sample records 110,000 to 150,000 clones, roughly 70% being singletons. The sample is drawn from a study of cytomegalovirus exposure and HLA in healthy donors. Study results and limitations: It was only CMV serostatus that was available as immune exposure information. Presence/absence analysis assumed near-uniform sequencing depth across donors. Cytomegalovirus association was assigned to around 150 TCR beta chains.

The receptor comes from a woman between 55 and 75 years old in good health and CMV-seropositive. The chain links TRBV2 to TRBJ1-2; the match to TRBD1 covers 7 bases. Sequencing input: PBMCs. The CDR3 spells CASTRDSYGYTF. The CDR3 region has the DNA TGTGCCAGCACCCGGGACAGCTATGGCTACACCTTC. Looking up the rest from reference TRBV2 and TRBJ1-2 gives the full variable domain: EPEVTQTPSHQVTQMGQEVILRCVPISNHLYFYWYRQILGQKVEFLVSFYNNEISEKSEIFDDQFSVERPDGSNFTLKIRSTKLEDSAMYFCASTRDSYGYTFGSGTRLTVV.